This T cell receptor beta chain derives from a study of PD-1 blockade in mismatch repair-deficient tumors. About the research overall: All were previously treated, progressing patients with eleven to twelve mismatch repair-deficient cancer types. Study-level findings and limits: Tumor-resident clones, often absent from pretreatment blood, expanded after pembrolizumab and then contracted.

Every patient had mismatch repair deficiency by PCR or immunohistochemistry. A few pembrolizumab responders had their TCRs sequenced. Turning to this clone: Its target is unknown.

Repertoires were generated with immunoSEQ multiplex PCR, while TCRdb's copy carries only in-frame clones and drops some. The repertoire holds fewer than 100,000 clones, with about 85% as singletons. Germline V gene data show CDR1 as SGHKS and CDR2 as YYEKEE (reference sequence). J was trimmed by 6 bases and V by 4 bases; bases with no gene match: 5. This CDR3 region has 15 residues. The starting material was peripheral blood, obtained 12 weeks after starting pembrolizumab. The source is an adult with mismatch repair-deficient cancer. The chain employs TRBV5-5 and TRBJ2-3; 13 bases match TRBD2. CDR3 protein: CASSIGLAGADTQYF. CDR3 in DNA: TGTGCCAGCAGCATAGGACTAGCGGGAGCTGATACGCAGTATTTT.